The 3 T cell receptor beta chains below were found in one sample sequenced in a study of T cell responses to AZD1222 COVID-19 vaccine. Using immunoSEQ multiplex PCR, the repertoire was profiled, and TCRdb retains in-frame clones only, with some absent. This sample has 130,000 or so clones, with 80% to 95% found just once. The starting material was peripheral blood, obtained on day 0 of MenACWY control vaccination. These TCRs come from an adult in good health.

In DNA, the CDR3 is TGTGCCAGCGGGGACAGCAACACTGAAGCTTTCTTT. As protein: CASGDSNTEAFF. V and J are TRBV2 and TRBJ1-1; TRBD1 aligns across 7 bases. V lost 8 bases and J lost 2; bases outside the gene matches: 2. The CDR3 spans 12 residues. The germline CDR1 and CDR2 sequences are SNHLY and FYNNEI. The whole variable domain, filled in from reference TRBV2 and TRBJ1-1, reads EPEVTQTPSHQVTQMGQEVILRCVPISNHLYFYWYRQILGQKVEFLVSFYNNEISEKSEIFDDQFSVERPDGSNFTLKIRSTKLEDSAMYFCASGDSNTEAFFGQGTRLTVV.

This clone appeared a single time. The chain combines TRBV5-4 with TRBJ2-5, with 10 bases lining up with TRBD2. The germline CDR1 and CDR2 sequences are SGHNT and YYREEE (reference sequence). V was clipped by 4 bases and J by 4 bases; unmatched bases: 4. The CDR3 loop spans 14 amino acids. The CDR3 coding sequence is TGTGCCAGCAGCCGAGTAGCGGGAGGAGAGACCCAGTACTTC. This encodes CASSRVAGGETQYF.

Only one count was recorded for this clone. The CDR3 DNA reads as TGTGCCAGCAGCTTATTCGGGACAGGGGATAACGACTATGGCTACACCTTC. It specifies CASSLFGTGDNDYGYTF. V and J are TRBV7-2 and TRBJ1-2, with TRBD1 identical over 10 bases. The CDR3 totals 17 residues. V lost 2 bases to trimming and J lost 3 bases; unmatched junction nucleotides: 9. Germline assignment: CDR1 SGHTA and CDR2 FQGNSA.